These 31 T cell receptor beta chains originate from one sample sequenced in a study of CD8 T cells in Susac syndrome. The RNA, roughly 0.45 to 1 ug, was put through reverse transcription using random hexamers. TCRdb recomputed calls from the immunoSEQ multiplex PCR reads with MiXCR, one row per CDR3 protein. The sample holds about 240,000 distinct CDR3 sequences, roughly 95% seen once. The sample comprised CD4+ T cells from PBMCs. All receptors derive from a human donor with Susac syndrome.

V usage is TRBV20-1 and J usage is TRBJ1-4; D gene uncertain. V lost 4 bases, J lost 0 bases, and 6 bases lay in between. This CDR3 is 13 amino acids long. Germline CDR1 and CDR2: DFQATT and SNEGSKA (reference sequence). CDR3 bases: TGCAGTGCTATGGAATCAACTAATGAAAAACTGTTTTTT. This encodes CSAMESTNEKLFF.

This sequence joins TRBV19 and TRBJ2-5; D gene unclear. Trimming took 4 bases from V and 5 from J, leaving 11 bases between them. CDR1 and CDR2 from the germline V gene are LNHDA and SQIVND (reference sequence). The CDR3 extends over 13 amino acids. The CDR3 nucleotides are TGTGCCAGTAGTAGTAGGAAGGCTGAGACCCAGTACTTC. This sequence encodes CASSSRKAETQYF.

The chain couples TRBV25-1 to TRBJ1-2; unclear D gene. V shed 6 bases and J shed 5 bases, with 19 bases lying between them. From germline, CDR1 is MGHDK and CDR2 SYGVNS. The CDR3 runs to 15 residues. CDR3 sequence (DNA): TGTGCCAGCAGCTCTCGAGGTCCCGAGAGATATGGCTACACCTTC. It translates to CASSSRGPERYGYTF.

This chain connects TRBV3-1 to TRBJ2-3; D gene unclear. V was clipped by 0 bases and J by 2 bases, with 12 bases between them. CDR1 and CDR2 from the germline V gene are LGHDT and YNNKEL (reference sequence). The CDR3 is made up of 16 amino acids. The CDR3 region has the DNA TGTGCCAGCAGCCAAGACGGTTCTCCTTACACAGATACGCAGTATTTT. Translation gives CASSQDGSPYTDTQYF.

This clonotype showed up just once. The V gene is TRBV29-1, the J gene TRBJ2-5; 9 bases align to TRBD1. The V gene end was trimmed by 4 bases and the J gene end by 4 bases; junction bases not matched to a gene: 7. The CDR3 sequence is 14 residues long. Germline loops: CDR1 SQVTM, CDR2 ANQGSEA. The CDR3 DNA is TGCAGCGTTGTACAGGGGGCGCGAGGAGAGACCCAGTACTTC. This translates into CSVVQGARGETQYF.

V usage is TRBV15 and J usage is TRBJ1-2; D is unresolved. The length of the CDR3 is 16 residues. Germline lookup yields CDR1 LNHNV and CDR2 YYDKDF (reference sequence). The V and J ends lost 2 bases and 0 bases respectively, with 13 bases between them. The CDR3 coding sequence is TGTGCCACCAGCAGAACCACCCTCAGAGCTAACTATGGCTACACCTTC. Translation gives CATSRTTLRANYGYTF.

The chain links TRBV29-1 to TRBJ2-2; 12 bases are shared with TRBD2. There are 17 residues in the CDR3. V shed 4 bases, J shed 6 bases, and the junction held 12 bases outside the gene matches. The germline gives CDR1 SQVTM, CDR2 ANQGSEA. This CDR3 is CSVVGLAGGPVPGELFF. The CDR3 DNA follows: TGCAGCGTTGTAGGGCTAGCGGGAGGGCCAGTTCCCGGGGAGCTGTTTTTT.

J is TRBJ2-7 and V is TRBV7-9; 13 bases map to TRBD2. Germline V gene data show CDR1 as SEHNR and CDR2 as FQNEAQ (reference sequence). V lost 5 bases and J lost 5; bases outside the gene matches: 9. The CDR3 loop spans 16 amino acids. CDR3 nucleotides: TGTGCCAGCAGCGGGCGGCTCGGACTAGCGGGGGACGAGCAGTACTTC. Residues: CASSGRLGLAGDEQYF.

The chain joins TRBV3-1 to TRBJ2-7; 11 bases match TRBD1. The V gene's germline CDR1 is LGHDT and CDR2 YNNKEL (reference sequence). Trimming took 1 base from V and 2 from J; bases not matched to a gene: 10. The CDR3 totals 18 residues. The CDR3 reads CASSQARMGTGGTYEQYF. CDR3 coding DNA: TGTGCCAGCAGCCAAGCTCGAATGGGGACAGGGGGTACCTACGAGCAGTACTTC.

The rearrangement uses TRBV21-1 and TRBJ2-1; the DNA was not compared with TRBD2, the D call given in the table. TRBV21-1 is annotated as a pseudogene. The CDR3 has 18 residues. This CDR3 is CASSKAFQGRVTYNEQFF. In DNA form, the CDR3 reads TGTGCCAGCAGCAAAGCATTCCAGGGGAGGGTTACCTACAATGAGCAGTTCTTC.

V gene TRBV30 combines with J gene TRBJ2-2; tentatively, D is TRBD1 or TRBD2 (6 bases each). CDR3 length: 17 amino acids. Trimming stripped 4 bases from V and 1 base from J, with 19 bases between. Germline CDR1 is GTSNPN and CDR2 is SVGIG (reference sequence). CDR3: CAWIRREGGLNTGELFF. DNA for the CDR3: TGTGCCTGGATCCGACGAGAAGGGGGACTGAACACCGGGGAGCTGTTTTTT.

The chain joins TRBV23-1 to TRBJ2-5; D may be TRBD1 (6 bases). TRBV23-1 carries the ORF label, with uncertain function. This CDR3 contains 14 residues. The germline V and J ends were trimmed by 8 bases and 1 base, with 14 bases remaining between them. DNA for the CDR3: TGCGCCAGCCTCAGTAGGGACACCCAAGAGACCCAGTACTTC. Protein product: CASLSRDTQETQYF.

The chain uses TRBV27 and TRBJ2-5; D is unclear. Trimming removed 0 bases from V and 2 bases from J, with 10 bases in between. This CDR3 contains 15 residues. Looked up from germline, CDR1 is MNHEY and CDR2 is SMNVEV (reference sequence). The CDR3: CASSLSSYGQETQYF. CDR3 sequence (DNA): TGTGCCAGCAGTTTATCCTCCTACGGGCAAGAGACCCAGTACTTC.

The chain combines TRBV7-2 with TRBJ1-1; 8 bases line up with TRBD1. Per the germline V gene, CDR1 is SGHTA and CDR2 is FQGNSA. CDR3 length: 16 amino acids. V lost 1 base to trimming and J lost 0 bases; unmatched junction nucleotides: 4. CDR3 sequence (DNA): TGTGCCAGCAGCTTAGGGCCAGGGGGCATGAACACTGAAGCTTTCTTT. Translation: CASSLGPGGMNTEAFF. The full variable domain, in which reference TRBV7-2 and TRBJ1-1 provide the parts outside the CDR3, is GAGVSQSPSNKVTEKGKDVELRCDPISGHTALYWYRQSLGQGLEFLIYFQGNSAPDKSGLPSDRFSAERTGGSVSTLTIQRTQQEDSAVYLCASSLGPGGMNTEAFFGQGTRLTVV.

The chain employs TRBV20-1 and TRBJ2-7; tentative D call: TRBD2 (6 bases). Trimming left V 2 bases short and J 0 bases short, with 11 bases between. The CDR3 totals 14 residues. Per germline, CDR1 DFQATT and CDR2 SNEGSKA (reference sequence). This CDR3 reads CSARRREGSYEQYF. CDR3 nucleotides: TGCAGTGCTAGACGGAGGGAAGGCTCCTACGAGCAGTACTTC.

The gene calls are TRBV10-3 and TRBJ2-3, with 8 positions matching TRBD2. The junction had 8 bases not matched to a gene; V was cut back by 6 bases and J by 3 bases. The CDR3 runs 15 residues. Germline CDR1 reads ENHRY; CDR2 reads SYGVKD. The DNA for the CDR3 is TGTGCCATCAGCTCAGCGGGAGAAAGTACAGATACGCAGTATTTT. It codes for CAISSAGESTDTQYF.

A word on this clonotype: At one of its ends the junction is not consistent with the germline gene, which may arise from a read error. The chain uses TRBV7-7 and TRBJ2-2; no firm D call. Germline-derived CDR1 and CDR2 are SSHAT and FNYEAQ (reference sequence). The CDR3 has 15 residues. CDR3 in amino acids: CASSFGVAGTGELFF. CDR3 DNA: TGTGCTAGCAGCTTTGGGGTAGCAGGCACCGGGGAGCTGTTTTTT.

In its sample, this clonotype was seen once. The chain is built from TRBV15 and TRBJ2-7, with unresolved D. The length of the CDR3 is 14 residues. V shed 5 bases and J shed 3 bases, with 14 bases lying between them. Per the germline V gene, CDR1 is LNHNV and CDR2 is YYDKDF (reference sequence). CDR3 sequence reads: CATSALGLGYEQYF. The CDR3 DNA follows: TGTGCCACCAGCGCTCTGGGTTTAGGCTACGAGCAGTACTTC.

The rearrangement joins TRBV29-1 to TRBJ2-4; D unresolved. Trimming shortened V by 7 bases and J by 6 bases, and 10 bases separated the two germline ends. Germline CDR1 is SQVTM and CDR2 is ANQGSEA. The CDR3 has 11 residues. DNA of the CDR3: TGCAGCGCCGGCCAGTCAAACATTCAGTACTTC. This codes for CSAGQSNIQYF.

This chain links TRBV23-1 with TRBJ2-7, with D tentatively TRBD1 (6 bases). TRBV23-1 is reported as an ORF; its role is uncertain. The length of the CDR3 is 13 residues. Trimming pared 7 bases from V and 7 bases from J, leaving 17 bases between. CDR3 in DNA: TGCGCCAGCACCAGGGGTACCTACTTTGAGCAGTACTTC. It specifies CASTRGTYFEQYF.

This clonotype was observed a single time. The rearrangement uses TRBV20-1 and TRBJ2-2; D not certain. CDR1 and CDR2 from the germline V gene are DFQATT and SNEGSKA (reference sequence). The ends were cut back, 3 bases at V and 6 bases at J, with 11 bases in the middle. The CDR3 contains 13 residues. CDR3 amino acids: CSARWIRSGELFF. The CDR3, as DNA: TGCAGTGCTAGGTGGATAAGGTCCGGGGAGCTGTTTTTT.

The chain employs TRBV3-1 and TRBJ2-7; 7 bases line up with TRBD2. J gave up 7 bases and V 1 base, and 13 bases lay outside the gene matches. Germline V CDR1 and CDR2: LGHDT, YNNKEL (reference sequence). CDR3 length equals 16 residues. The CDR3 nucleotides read TGTGCCAGCAGCCAAGGGAGGCGGGAGAGCAGTAGAGAGCAGTACTTC. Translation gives CASSQGRRESSREQYF.

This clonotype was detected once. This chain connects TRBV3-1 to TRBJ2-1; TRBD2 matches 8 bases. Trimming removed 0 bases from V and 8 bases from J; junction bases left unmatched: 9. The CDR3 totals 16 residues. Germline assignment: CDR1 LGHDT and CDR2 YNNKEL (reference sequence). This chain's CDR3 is CASSQDMTSGSYEQFF. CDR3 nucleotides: TGTGCCAGCAGCCAAGATATGACGAGCGGGAGCTATGAGCAGTTCTTC.

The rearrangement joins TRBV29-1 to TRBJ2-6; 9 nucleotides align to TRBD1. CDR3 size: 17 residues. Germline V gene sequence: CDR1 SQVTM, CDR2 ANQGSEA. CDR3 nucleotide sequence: TGCACCTTTGGGATAGGACAGGGGACCTCTGGGGCCAACGTCCTGACTTTC. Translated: CTFGIGQGTSGANVLTF.

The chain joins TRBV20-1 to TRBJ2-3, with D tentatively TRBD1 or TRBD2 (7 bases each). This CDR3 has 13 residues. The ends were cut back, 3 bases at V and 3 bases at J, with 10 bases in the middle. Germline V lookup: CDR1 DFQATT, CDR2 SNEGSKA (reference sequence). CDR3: CSARQGGTDTQYF. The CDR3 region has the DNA TGCAGTGCTAGGCAGGGGGGGACAGATACGCAGTATTTT.

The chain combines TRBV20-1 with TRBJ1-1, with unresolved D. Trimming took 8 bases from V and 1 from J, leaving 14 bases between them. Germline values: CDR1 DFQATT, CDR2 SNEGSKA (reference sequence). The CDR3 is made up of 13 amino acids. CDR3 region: CSSPNTANTEAFF. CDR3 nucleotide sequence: TGCAGTTCGCCCAATACAGCGAACACTGAAGCTTTCTTT.

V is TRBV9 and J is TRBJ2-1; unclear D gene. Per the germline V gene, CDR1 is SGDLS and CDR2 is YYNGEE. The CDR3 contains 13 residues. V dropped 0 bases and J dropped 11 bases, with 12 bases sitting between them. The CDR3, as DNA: TGTGCCAGCAGCGTAGGGGGATCTACGAAGCAGTTCTTC. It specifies CASSVGGSTKQFF.

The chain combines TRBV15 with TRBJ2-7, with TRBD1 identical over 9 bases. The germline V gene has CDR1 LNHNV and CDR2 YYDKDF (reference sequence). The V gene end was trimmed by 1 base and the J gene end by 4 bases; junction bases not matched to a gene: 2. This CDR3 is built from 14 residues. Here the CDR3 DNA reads TGTGCCACCAGCAGAGGGACAGGGGTTTACGAGCAGTACTTC. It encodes CATSRGTGVYEQYF.

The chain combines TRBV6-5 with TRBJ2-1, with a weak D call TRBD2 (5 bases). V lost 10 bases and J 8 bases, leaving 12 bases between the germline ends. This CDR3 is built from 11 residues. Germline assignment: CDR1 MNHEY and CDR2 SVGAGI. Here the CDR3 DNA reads TGTGCCATACGGCGGGCGGATGAGCAGTTCTTC. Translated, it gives CAIRRADEQFF.

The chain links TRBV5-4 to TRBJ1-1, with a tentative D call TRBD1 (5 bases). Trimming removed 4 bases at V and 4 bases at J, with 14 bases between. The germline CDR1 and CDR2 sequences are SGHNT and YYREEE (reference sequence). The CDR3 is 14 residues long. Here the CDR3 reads CASSVRVGGTEAFF. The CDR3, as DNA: TGTGCCAGCAGCGTCAGGGTTGGGGGCACTGAAGCTTTCTTT.

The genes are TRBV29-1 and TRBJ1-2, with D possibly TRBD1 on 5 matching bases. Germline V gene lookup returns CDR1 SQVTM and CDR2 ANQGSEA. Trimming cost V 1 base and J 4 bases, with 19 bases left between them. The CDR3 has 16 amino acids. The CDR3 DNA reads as TGCAGCGTTGAAGTGACGGAGTTGAGACAGATCTATGGCTACACCTTC. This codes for CSVEVTELRQIYGYTF.